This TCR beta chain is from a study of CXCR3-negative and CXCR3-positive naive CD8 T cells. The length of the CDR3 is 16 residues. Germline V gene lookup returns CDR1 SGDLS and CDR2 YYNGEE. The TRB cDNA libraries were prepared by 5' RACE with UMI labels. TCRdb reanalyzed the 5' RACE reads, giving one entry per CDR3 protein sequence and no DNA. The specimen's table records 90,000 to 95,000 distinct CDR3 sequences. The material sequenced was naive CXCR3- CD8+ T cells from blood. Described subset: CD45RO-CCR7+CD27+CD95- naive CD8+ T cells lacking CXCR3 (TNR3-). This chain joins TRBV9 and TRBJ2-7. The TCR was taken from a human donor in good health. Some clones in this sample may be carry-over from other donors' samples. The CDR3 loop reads CASSATMVGLPYEQYF.